This T cell receptor beta chain was sequenced for a study of T cells in tumors after PD-1 blockade. Whole-study context: During anti-PD-1 treatment, some patients continued daily vismodegib 150 mg.

Sequencing used immunoSEQ multiplex PCR; TCRdb keeps in-frame clones, though not all of them. The sample has 20,000 to 30,000 clones; around four fifths are singletons. This CDR3 has 15 residues. Per the germline V gene, CDR1 is KGHSH and CDR2 is LQKENI. V dropped 0 bases and J dropped 5 bases, with 13 bases sitting between them. This TCR derives from a human donor with basal cell carcinoma. The source material was PBMCs, sampled after anti-PD-1 treatment. The chain links TRBV18 to TRBJ2-5; D tentatively reads TRBD1 or TRBD2 (5 bases each). The CDR3 is CASSPPRVGAETQYF. For the CDR3, the DNA is TGTGCCAGCTCACCACCGCGGGTAGGGGCGGAGACCCAGTACTTC.